Listed here is a single T cell receptor beta chain. What this receptor recognizes is not known. Within one base of it there is no much larger clone, and no base qualities were kept. Ulcerative colitis patients had received no immunosuppressive medication before the diagnostic colonoscopy. Blood was sampled at the same time as the colonoscopy. The Wizard kit (Promega) was used to extract genomic DNA from both blood and intestinal samples. These data come from a study of pediatric ulcerative colitis (dated by TCRdb to about 2019). Turning to the overall study: Of the ulcerative colitis patients, seven had pancolitis and two had left-sided colitis, and histology in every patient was consistent with ulcerative colitis. Using the Pediatric Ulcerative Colitis Activity Index, a couple of patients were classed as having mild disease, several as having moderate disease and three as having acute severe colitis. From roughly 9 newly diagnosed, treatment-naive pediatric ulcerative colitis patients and a few non-IBD control children, paired blood and rectal samples were collected. Results the study describes overall, beyond this receptor: Rectal repertoire features separated controls, mild-moderate and acute severe colitis patients; acute severe colitis showed reduced rectal diversity due to clonal expansions. A couple of rectal CDR3 clonotypes were found in every ulcerative colitis patient but in no control. Autologous blood-rectal clonal overlap was significantly higher in ulcerative colitis patients than in controls, suggesting increased T cell trafficking to inflamed tissue. Only a handful of individuals were included in the healthy control group, which was small. Repertoires were derived from total lymphocyte DNA, so rare subsets such as regulatory T cells may have patterns not reflected. For technical reasons, blood samples from a couple of patients gave substantially fewer templates, and these samples were excluded from the blood-rectal overlap analysis.

Using the immunoSEQ TRB Survey service, rearranged CDR3 beta regions were amplified from genomic DNA with multiplex V and J primers. To keep depth equal across samples, survey-level sequencing depth of up to 500,000 reads per sample was applied. Libraries were purified and pooled, and sequencing was performed on Illumina technology. On the study's bioinformatics: Productive clonality, sample overlap, pairwise scatters, CDR3 beta length, V/D/J gene usage and productiveness were assessed with immunoSEQ online tools. Calculated diversity was defined as the number of unique rearrangements divided by total templates times 100, and Shannon and Simpson indices were additionally computed. For principal component analysis, Z-score normalized data were analyzed with the R prcomp function and the ggbiplot package. Blood-rectal clonal overlap within each subject was quantified with Morisita's index. TCRdb provides this immuneACCESS table in a form limited to in-frame rearrangements. Some clones are lacking; in checked studies, under half of them reflect an unresolved V gene, and why the rest are absent is not known. V, J and clone size reflect that table, while D and trimming were determined from the DNA. The sample table holds about 64,000 clones, of which about 90% were seen once. The ten largest clones represent roughly 3.8% of the sample.

The CDR3 contains 18 residues, cysteine and phenylalanine counted. Of all the DNA, just the CDR3 is kept, 54 bases in frame from base 1. Reading the germline V gene (reference sequence) gives CDR1 SEHNR and CDR2 FQNEAQ. Relative to germline, V is 1 base shorter and J is 4 bases shorter, with 19 bases between their ends. The specimen was blood. The clonotype comes from a boy younger than 18 with severe ulcerative colitis. This chain joins TRBV7-9 to TRBJ1-4; too little of a D gene remains to name it. In nucleotide form, the sequence is TGTGCCAGCAGCTTAGTCAGTGTTACCGGGTCCGTTAATGAAAAACTGTTTTTT. Translated, it gives CASSLVSVTGSVNEKLFF. When the CDR3 is completed using the reference TRBV7-9 and TRBJ1-4 genes on either side, the full variable domain is DTGVSQNPRHKITKRGQNVTFRCDPISEHNRLYWYRQTLGQGPEFLTYFQNEAQLEKSRLLSDRFSAERPKGSFSTLEIQRTEQGDSAMYLCASSLVSVTGSVNEKLFFGSGTQLSVL.